The clone carrying this T cell receptor (beta chain) was picked up many times. Its antigen is undetermined. Healthy Caucasian individuals from Russia aged roughly 6 to 100 were enrolled as donors. For the second PCR, which ran for roughly 7 to 11 cycles, a sample-barcoded 5' primer and a J-beta primer mix were used. TCRdb passed the 5' RACE reads through MiXCR, listing each CDR3 protein once. This sample carries 1.5 million to 2 million distinct CDR3 sequences, about two fifths of them seen once, and the ten largest clones take roughly 23%. Trimming took 5 bases from V and 6 from J; bases not matched to a gene: 10. The CDR3 is 15 residues long. Germline CDR1 and CDR2: MNHEY and SMNVEV (reference sequence). The record originates from a study of blood T cells in healthy people across ages. Broader study findings: Aged donors had fewer naive CD4+ cells and lower diversity than long-lived donors. Unsorted PBMCs blocked a conclusive comparison of naive and antigen-experienced cells.

The sequence was collected from a human donor in good health. V is TRBV27 and J is TRBJ1-1; 9 nucleotides line up with TRBD1. The sample was blood. The CDR3 sequence: CASSPGTGRSAEAFF. CDR3 bases: TGTGCCAGCAGTCCCGGGACAGGGAGGTCCGCTGAAGCTTTCTTT.